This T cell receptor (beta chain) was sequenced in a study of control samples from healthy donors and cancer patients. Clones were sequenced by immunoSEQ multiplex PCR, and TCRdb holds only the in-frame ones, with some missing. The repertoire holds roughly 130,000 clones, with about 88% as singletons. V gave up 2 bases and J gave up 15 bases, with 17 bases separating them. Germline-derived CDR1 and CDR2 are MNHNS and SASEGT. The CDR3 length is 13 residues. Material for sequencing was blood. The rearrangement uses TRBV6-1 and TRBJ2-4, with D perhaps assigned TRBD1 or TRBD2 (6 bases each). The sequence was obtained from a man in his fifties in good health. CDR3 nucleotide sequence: TGTGCCAGCAGTGAAACCCGGGGGCTGGTGTTGTACTTC. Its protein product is CASSETRGLVLYF.